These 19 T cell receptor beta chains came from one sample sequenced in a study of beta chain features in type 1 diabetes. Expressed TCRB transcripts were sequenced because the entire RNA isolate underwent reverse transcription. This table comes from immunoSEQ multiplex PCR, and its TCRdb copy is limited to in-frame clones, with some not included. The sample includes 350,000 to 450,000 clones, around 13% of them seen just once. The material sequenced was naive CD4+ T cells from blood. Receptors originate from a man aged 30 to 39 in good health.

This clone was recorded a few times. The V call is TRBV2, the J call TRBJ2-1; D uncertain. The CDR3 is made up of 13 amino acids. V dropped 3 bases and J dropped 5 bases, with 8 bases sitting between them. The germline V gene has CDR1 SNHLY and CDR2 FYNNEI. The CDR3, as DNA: TGTGCCAGCAGTGATTTAGGGAACAATGAGCAGTTCTTC. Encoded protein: CASSDLGNNEQFF.

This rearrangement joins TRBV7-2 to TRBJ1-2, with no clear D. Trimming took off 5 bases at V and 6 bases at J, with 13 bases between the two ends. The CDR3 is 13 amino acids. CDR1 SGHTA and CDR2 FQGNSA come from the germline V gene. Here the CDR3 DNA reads TGTGCCAGCAGCCTAAATTGGCAAAATGGCTACACCTTC. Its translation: CASSLNWQNGYTF.

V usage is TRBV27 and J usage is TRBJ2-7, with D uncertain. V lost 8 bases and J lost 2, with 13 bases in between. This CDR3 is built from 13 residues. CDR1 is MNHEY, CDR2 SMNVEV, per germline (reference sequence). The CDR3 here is CASHQVFPYEQYV. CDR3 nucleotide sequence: TGTGCCAGCCACCAGGTCTTCCCCTACGAGCAGTACGTC.

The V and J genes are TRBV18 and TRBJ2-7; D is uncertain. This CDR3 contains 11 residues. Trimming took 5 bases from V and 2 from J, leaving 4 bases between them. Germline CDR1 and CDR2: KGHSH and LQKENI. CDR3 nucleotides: TGTGCCAGCTCAGGAGCCTACGAGCAGTACTTC. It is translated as CASSGAYEQYF. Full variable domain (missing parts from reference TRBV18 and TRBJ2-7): NAGVMQNPRHLVRRRGQEARLRCSPMKGHSHVYWYRQLPEEGLKFMVYLQKENIIDESGMPKERFSAEFPKEGPSILRIQQVVRGDSAAYFCASSGAYEQYFGPGTRLTVT.

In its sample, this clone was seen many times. The CDR3 DNA reads TGCGCCAGCAGTCAACCCGGAGGGAAGGCCTACAATGAGCAGTTCTTC. Protein: CASSQPGGKAYNEQFF. This chain connects TRBV23-1 to TRBJ2-1; a possible D gene is TRBD2 (6 bases). TRBV23-1 is an open reading frame, and its role is uncertain. This CDR3 contains 16 residues. Trimming pared 2 bases from V and 2 bases from J, leaving 13 bases between.

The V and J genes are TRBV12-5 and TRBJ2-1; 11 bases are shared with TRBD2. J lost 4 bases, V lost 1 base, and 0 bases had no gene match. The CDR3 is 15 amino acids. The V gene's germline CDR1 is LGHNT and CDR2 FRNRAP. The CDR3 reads CASGLGLAGYNEQFF. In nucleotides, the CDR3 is TGTGCTAGTGGTTTGGGACTAGCGGGGTACAATGAGCAGTTCTTC. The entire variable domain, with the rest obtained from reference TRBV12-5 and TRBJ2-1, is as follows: DARVTQTPRHKVTEMGQEVTMRCQPILGHNTVFWYRQTMMQGLELLAYFRNRAPLDDSGMPKDRFSAEMPDATLATLKIQPSEPRDSAVYFCASGLGLAGYNEQFFGPGTRLTVL.

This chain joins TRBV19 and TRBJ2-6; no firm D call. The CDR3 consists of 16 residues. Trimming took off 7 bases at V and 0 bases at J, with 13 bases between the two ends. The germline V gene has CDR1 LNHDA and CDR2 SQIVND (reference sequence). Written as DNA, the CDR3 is TGTGCCAGTATTACGAAGACGGACTCTGGGGCCAACGTCCTGACTTTC. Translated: CASITKTDSGANVLTF.

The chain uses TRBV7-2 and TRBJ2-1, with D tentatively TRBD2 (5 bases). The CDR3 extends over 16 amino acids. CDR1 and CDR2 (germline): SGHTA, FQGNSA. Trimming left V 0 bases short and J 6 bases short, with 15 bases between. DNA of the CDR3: TGTGCCAGCAGCTTAGCGGCGGACTCCAACCTCAATGAGCAGTTCTTC. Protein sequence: CASSLAADSNLNEQFF.

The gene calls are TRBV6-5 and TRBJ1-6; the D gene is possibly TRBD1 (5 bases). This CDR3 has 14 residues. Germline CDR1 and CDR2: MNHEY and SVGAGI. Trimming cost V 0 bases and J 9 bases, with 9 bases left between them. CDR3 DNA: TGTGCCAGCAGTTACTCAGGGGCCGGTTCACCCCTCCACTTT. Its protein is CASSYSGAGSPLHF.

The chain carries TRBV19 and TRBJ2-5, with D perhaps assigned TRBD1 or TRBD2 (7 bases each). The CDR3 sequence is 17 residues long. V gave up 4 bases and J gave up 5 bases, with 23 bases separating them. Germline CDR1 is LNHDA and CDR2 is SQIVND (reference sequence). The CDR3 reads CASSTMGGGRMRETQYF. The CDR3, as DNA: TGTGCCAGTAGTACGATGGGAGGGGGCCGAATGCGGGAGACCCAGTACTTC.

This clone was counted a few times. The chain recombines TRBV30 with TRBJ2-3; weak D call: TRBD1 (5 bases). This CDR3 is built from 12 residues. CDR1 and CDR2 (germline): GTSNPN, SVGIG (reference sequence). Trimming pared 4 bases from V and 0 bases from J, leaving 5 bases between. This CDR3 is CAWTGSTDTQYF. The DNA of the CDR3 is TGTGCCTGGACAGGGAGCACAGATACGCAGTATTTT.

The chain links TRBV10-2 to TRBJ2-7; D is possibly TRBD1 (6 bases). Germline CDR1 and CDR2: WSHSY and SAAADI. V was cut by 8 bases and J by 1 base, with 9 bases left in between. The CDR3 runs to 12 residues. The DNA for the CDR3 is TGCGCCAGCGGAGGACAGTCCTACGAGCAGTACTTC. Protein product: CASGGQSYEQYF.

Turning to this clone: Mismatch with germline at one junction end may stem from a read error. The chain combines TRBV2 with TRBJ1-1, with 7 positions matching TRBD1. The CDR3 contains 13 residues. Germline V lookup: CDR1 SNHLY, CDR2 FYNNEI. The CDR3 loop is CASSVDRNPEAFF. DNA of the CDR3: TGTGCCAGCAGTGTGGACAGGAACCCTGAAGCTTTCTTT.

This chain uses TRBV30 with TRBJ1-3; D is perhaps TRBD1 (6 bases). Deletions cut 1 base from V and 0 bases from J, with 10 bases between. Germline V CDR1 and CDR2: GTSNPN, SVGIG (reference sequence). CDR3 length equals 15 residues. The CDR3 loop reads CAWSGQAYSGNTIYF. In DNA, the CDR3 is TGTGCCTGGAGTGGACAGGCCTACTCTGGAAACACCATATATTTT. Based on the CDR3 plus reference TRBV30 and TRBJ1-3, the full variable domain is SQTIHQWPATLVQPVGSPLSLECTVEGTSNPNLYWYRQAAGRGLQLLFYSVGIGQISSEVPQNLSASRPQDRQFILSSKKLLLSDSGFYLCAWSGQAYSGNTIYFGEGSWLTVV.

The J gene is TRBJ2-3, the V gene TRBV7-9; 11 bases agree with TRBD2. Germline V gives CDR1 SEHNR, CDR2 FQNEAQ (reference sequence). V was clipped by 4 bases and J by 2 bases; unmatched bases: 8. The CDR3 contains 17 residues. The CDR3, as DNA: TGTGCCAGCAGCTCTCTACTAGCGGGGGTTAACACAGATACGCAGTATTTT. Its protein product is CASSSLLAGVNTDTQYF.

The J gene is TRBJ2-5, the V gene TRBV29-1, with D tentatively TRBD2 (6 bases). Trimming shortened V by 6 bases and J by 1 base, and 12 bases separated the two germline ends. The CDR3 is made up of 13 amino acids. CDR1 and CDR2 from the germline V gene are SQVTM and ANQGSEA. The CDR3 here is CSVRGSPQETQYF. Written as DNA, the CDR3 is TGCAGCGTGCGGGGCAGCCCCCAAGAGACCCAGTACTTC.

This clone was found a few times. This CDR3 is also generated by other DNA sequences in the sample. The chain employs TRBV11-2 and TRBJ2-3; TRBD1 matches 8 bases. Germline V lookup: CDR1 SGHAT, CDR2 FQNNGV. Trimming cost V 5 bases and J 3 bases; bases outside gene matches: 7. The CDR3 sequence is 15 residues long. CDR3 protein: CASSLAGGSTDTQYF. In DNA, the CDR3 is TGTGCCAGCAGCCTGGCAGGGGGCTCGACAGATACGCAGTATTTT.

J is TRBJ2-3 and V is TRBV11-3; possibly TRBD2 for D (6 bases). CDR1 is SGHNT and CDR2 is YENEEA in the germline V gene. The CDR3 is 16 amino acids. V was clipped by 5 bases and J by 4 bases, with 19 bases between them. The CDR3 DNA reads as TGTGCCAGCAGCCCCGTTGCGGGGAGTCGGGCAGATACGCAGTATTTT. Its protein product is CASSPVAGSRADTQYF.

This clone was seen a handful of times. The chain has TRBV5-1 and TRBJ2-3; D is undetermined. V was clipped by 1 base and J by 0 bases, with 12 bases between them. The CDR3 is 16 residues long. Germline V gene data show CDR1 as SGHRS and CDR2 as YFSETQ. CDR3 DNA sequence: TGCGCCAGCAGCTTGTTTGACGGACGAAGCACAGATACGCAGTATTTT. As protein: CASSLFDGRSTDTQYF.